This is a list of T cell receptor beta chains from one sample in a study of CD8 T cells in ankylosing spondylitis. MiXCR was run by TCRdb on the 5' RACE reads, yielding one entry per CDR3 protein. The table shows about 460,000 distinct CDR3 sequences, with 5.3% occurring only once. Sequencing was carried out using blood, either unsorted or a sorted T cell fraction (not recorded which). Receptors originate from a male donor with ankylosing spondylitis. The CDR3 runs from the conserved cysteine through the conserved F or W. A D gene is named only where the DNA matches it firmly. Clone sizes are given selectively: once, few, many, or a class where the clone is expanded.

>TRBV4-1|TRBJ1-2|15|few|-
CASSQRTASPGSYTF
TGCGCCAGCAGCCAGAGGACAGCTTCCCCCGGGAGCTACACCTTC
>TRBV20-1|TRBJ1-5|13|many|-
CSAQEEGNQPQHF
TGCAGTGCTCAAGAAGAAGGCAATCAGCCCCAGCATTTT
>TRBV7-2|TRBJ2-5|14|many|-
CASSYDRPTETQYF
TGTGCCAGCAGCTATGACAGACCAACAGAGACCCAGTACTTC
>TRBV4-3|TRBJ2-7|15|many|-
CASSQSASGDYEQYF
TGCGCCAGCAGCCAATCCGCGAGCGGAGACTACGAGCAGTACTTC
>TRBV6-2/TRBV6-3|TRBJ2-2|14|many|TRBD2
CAGQGTSGLGELFF
TGTGCCGGACAGGGGACTAGCGGCCTCGGGGAGCTGTTTTTT
>TRBV5-6|TRBJ2-3|15|many|TRBD2
CASIPLGGRTDTQYF
TGTGCCAGCATCCCCCTGGGCGGGAGAACAGATACGCAGTATTTT
>TRBV6-6|TRBJ1-2|13|few|-
CASSYSGQGGYTF
TGTGCCAGCAGTTACTCGGGGCAGGGTGGCTACACCTTC
>TRBV20-1|TRBJ2-3|13|many|-
CSVDRAGTDTQYF
TGCAGTGTTGACAGGGCGGGGACAGATACGCAGTATTTT
>TRBV5-1|TRBJ1-1|15|many|TRBD1
CASSATGRLYTEAFF
TGCGCCAGCAGCGCGACAGGGAGGCTTTACACTGAAGCTTTCTTT
>TRBV7-9|TRBJ2-1|15|many|-
CASSLALGTNNEQFF
TGTGCCAGCAGCTTAGCGCTGGGGACAAATAATGAGCAGTTCTTC
>TRBV20-1|TRBJ2-3|11|many|-
CSAPRLYTQYF
TGCAGTGCCCCTAGACTATATACGCAGTATTTT
>TRBV15|TRBJ1-4|16|many|-
CATSSLDSSTNEKLFF
TGTGCCACCAGCAGCCTAGACAGCTCAACTAATGAAAAACTGTTTTTT
>TRBV7-2|TRBJ2-7|13|-|-
CASSLIPTYEQYF
TGTGCCAGCAGCTTAATACCCACCTACGAGCAGTACTTC
>TRBV20-1|TRBJ2-1|14|many|TRBD2
CSADHSGGWSEQFF
TGCAGTGCTGATCATAGCGGGGGGTGGAGTGAGCAGTTCTTC
>TRBV6-1|TRBJ2-5|14|many|-
CASSIQGSQETQYF
TGTGCCAGCAGTATTCAGGGGTCCCAAGAGACCCAGTACTTC
>TRBV7-9|TRBJ1-2|16|many|TRBD1
CASSPSRTGAGYGYTF
TGTGCCAGCAGCCCATCCCGGACAGGGGCGGGCTATGGCTACACCTTC
>TRBV6-5|TRBJ1-2|17|few|TRBD1
CASSSNQYRGQDYGYTF
TGTGCCAGCAGTTCCAATCAATACAGGGGACAGGACTATGGCTACACCTTC
>TRBV29-1|TRBJ2-7|15|many|-
CSVEGEGGVHYEQYF
TGCAGCGTTGAAGGGGAGGGGGGAGTTCACTACGAGCAGTACTTC
>TRBV19|TRBJ1-2|14|few|TRBD1
CASSSGQGHYGYTF
TGTGCCAGTAGTTCGGGACAGGGTCACTATGGCTACACCTTC
>TRBV25-1|TRBJ1-6|14|many|TRBD1
CASRGTGKRTPLHF
TGTGCCAGCAGAGGGACAGGGAAGCGGACACCCCTCCACTTT
>TRBV3-1|TRBJ2-7|14|-|TRBD1
CASRRQGPSYEQYF
TGTGCCAGCAGAAGACAGGGCCCCTCCTACGAGCAGTACTTC
>TRBV14|TRBJ2-1|16|few|-
CASSQDKGFSYNEQFF
TGTGCCAGCAGCCAAGATAAAGGGTTTTCCTACAATGAGCAGTTCTTC
>TRBV28|TRBJ1-1|12|many|-
CASTSSGTEAFF
TGTGCCAGCACCTCAAGTGGCACTGAAGCTTTCTTT
>TRBV9|TRBJ2-1|16|many|-
CASSAHLDSSYNEQFF
TGTGCCAGCAGCGCTCACTTGGATAGCTCCTACAATGAGCAGTTCTTC
>TRBV5-1|TRBJ1-2|12|many|-
CASSPDSYGYTF
TGTGCCAGCAGCCCGGACAGTTATGGCTACACCTTC
>TRBV5-1|TRBJ1-5|15|many|TRBD1
CASSLGVQGGQPQHF
TGCGCCAGCAGCTTGGGGGTGCAGGGGGGACAGCCCCAGCATTTT
>TRBV20-1|TRBJ2-1|16|many|TRBD2
CSARPSGARSYNEQFF
TGCAGTGCTAGACCTAGCGGGGCTCGCTCCTACAATGAGCAGTTCTTC